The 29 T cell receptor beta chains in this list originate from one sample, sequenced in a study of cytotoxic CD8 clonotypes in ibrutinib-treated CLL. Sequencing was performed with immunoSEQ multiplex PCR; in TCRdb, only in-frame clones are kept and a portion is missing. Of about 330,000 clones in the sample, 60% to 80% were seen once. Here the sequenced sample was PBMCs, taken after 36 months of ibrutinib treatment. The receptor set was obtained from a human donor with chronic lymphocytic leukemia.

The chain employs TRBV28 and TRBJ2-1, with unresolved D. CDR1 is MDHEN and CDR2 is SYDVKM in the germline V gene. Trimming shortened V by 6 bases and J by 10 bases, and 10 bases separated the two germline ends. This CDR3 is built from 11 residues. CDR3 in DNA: TGTGCCAGCAGCCAATTCCGAGAGCAGTTCTTC. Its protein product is CASSQFREQFF.

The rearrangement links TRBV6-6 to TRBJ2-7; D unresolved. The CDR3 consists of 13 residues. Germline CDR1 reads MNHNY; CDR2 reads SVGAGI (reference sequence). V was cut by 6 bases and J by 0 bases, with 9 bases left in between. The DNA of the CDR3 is TGTGCCAGCAGCGGAGAGATCTCCTACGAGCAGTACTTC. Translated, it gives CASSGEISYEQYF.

DNA for the CDR3: TGTGCCAGCTCACCAGAGGGATGGGGCTCCTACGAGCAGTACTTC. Translation: CASSPEGWGSYEQYF. The chain uses TRBV18 and TRBJ2-7; tentative D call: TRBD2 (5 bases). In germline, CDR1 is KGHSH, CDR2 LQKENI. This CDR3 comprises 15 residues. V was clipped by 2 bases and J by 0 bases, with 11 bases between them.

Written as DNA, the CDR3 is TGTGCCAGCAGCTTAGTCCTCGGCGGGTCTAGCGGGCGCTACGAGCAGTACTTC. Translated, it gives CASSLVLGGSSGRYEQYF. The chain uses TRBV7-6 and TRBJ2-7, with 8 positions matching TRBD2. The length of the CDR3 is 18 residues. Germline CDR1 is SGHVS and CDR2 is FNYEAQ. The junction had 14 bases not matched to a gene; V was cut back by 1 base and J by 3 bases.

The CDR3 DNA follows: TGTGCCAGCAGCTCAACGGAGGGGACAGGAGCTTTCTTT. The encoded protein is CASSSTEGTGAFF. V gene TRBV11-2 combines with J gene TRBJ1-1, with TRBD1 matching over 8 bases. Germline CDR1 SGHAT, CDR2 FQNNGV. The length of the CDR3 is 13 residues. After removal of 4 bases from V and 10 bases from J, the junction contained 8 bases not matched to a gene.

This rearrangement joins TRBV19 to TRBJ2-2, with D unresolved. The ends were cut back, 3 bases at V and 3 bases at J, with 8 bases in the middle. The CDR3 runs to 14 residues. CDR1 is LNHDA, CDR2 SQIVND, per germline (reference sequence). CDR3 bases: TGTGCCAGTAGTATTAACGGCTACACCGGGGAGCTGTTTTTT. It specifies CASSINGYTGELFF.

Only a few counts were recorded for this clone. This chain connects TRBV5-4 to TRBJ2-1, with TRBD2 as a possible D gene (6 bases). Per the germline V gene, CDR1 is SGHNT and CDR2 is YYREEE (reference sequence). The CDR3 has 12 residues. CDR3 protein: CVVSPRGNEQFF. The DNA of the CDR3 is TGTGTGGTCTCCCCCCGGGGGAATGAGCAGTTCTTC.

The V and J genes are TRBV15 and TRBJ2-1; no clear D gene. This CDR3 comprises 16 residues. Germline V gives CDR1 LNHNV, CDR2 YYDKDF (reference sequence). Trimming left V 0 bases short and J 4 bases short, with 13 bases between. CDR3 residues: CATSRDLDGPYNEQFF. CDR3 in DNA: TGTGCCACCAGCAGAGATCTCGACGGCCCTTACAATGAGCAGTTCTTC.

DNA for the CDR3: TGTGCCAGCAGCTGGGTGGGGGGACCTCAGCCCCAGCATTTT. Protein sequence: CASSWVGGPQPQHF. The chain recombines TRBV2 with TRBJ1-5, with a possible D match to TRBD1 (5 bases). This CDR3 has 14 amino acids. V was pared by 6 bases and J by 6 bases, with 15 bases between. Germline loops: CDR1 SNHLY, CDR2 FYNNEI.

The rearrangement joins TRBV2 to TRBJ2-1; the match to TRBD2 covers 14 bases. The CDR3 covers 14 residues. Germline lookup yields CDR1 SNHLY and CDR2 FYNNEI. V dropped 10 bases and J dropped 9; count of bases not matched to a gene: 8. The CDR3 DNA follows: TGTGCCACCTCTAGACTAGCGGGAGGGGGTGAGCAGTTCTTC. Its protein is CATSRLAGGGEQFF. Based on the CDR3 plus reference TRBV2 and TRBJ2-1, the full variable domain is EPEVTQTPSHQVTQMGQEVILRCVPISNHLYFYWYRQILGQKVEFLVSFYNNEISEKSEIFDDQFSVERPDGSNFTLKIRSTKLEDSAMYFCATSRLAGGGEQFFGPGTRLTVL.

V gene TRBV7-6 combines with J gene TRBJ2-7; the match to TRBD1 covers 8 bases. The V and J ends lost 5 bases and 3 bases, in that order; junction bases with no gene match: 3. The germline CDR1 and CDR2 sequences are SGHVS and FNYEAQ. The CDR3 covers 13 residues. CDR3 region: CASSRQGFYEQYF. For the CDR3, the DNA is TGTGCCAGCAGCAGACAGGGGTTCTACGAGCAGTACTTC.

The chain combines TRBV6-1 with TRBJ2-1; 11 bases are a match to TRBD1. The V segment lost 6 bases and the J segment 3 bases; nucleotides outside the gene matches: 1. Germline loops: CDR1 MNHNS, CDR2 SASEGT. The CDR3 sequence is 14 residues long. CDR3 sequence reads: CASRGTGGYNEQFF. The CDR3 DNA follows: TGTGCCAGCAGGGGGACAGGGGGCTACAATGAGCAGTTCTTC.

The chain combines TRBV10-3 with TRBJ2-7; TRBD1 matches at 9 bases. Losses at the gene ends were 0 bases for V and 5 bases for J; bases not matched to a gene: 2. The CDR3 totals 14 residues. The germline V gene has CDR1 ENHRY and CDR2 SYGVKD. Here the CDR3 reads CAISESTGGDEQYF. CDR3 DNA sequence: TGTGCCATCAGTGAGTCTACAGGGGGCGACGAGCAGTACTTC.

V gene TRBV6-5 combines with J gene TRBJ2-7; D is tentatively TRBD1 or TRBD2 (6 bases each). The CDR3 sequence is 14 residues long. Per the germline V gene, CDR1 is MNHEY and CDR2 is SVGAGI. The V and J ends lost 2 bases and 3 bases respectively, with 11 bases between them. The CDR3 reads CASSYGRGGYEQYF. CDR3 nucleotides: TGTGCCAGCAGTTACGGCAGGGGAGGCTACGAGCAGTACTTC.

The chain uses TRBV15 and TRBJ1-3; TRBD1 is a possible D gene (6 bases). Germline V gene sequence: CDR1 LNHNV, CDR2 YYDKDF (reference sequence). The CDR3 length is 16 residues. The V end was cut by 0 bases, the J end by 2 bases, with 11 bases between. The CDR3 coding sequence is TGTGCCACCAGCAGAGATACCCGACAGGCTGGAAACACCATATATTTT. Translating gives CATSRDTRQAGNTIYF.

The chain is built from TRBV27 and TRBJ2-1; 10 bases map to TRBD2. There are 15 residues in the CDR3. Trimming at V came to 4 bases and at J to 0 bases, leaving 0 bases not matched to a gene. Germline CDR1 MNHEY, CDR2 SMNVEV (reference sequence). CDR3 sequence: CASSWTSGSYNEQFF. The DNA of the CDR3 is TGTGCCAGCAGTTGGACTAGCGGCTCCTACAATGAGCAGTTCTTC.

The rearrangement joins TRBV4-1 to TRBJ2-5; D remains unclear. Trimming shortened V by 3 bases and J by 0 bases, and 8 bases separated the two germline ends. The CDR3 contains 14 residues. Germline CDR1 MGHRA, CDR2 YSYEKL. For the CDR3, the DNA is TGCGCCAGCAGCCAGACGGTGAACCAAGAGACCCAGTACTTC. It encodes CASSQTVNQETQYF.

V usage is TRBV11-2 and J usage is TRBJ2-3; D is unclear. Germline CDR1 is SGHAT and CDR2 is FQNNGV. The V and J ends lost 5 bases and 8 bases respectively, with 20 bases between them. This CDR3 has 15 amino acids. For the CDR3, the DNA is TGTGCCAGCAGCCCAGCCCTTAAGGTCGGGCTTACGCAGTATTTT. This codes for CASSPALKVGLTQYF.

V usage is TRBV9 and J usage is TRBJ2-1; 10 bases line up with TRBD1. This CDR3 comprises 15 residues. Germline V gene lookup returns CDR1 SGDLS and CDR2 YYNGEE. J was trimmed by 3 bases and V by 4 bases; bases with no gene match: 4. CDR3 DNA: TGTGCCAGCAGCCGCGGGACAGGGGTCTACAATGAGCAGTTCTTC. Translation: CASSRGTGVYNEQFF. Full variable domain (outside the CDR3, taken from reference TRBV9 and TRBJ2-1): DSGVTQTPKHLITATGQRVTLRCSPRSGDLSVYWYQQSLDQGLQFLIQYYNGEERAKGNILERFSAQQFPDLHSELNLSSLELGDSALYFCASSRGTGVYNEQFFGPGTRLTVL.

The CDR3 region has the DNA TGTGCCAGCAGCTTAAGGCCCCGGGATGAGCAGTTCTTC. It yields the protein CASSLRPRDEQFF. The V call is TRBV11-2, the J call TRBJ2-1, with D hard to call. The CDR3 has 13 residues. Trimming shortened V by 2 bases and J by 8 bases, and 10 bases separated the two germline ends. CDR1 SGHAT and CDR2 FQNNGV come from the germline V gene.

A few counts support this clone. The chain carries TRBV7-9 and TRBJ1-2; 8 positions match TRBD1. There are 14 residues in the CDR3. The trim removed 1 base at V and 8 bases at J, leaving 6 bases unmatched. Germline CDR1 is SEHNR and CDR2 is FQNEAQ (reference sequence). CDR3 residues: CASSLEARGQGYTF. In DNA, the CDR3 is TGTGCCAGCAGCTTAGAGGCCAGGGGGCAAGGCTACACCTTC.

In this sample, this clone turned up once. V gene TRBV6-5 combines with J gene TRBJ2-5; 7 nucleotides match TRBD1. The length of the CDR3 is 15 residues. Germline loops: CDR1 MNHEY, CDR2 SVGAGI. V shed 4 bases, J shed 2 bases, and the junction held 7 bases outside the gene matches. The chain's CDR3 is CASSFGTAIQETQYF. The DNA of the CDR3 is TGTGCCAGCAGTTTTGGGACAGCGATTCAAGAGACCCAGTACTTC.

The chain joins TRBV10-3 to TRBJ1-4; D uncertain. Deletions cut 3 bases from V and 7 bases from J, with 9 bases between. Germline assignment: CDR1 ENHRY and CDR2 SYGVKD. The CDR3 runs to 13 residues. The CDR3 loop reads CAISERKGEKLFF. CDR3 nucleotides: TGTGCCATCAGTGAAAGGAAAGGTGAAAAACTGTTTTTT.

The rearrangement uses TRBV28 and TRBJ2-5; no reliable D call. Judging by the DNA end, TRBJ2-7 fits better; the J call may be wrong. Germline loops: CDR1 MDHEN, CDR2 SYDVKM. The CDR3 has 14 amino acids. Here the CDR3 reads CASSHARPVNEQYF. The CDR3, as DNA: TGTGCCAGCAGTCACGCCCGGCCCGTTAACGAGCAGTACTTC.

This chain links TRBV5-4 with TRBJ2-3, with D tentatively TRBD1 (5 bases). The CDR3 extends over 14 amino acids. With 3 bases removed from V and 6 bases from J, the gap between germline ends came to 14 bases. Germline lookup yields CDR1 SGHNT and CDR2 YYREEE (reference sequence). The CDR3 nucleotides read TGTGCCAGCAGCTATCAGCCCAGGGTTGATACGCAGTATTTT. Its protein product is CASSYQPRVDTQYF.

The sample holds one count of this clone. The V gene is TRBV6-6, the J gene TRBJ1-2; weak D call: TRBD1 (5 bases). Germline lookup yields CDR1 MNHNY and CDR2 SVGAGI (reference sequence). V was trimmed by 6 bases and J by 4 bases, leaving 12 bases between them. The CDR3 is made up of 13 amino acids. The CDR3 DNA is TGTGCCAGCAGGTTAACAGGTTCCTATGGCTACACCTTC. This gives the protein CASRLTGSYGYTF.

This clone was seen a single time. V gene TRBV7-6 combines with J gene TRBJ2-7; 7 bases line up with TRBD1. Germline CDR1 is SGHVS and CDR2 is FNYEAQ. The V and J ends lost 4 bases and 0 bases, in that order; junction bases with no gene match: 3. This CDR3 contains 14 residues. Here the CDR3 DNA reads TGTGCCAGCAGCTCGGGACAGCACTCCTACGAGCAGTACTTC. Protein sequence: CASSSGQHSYEQYF.

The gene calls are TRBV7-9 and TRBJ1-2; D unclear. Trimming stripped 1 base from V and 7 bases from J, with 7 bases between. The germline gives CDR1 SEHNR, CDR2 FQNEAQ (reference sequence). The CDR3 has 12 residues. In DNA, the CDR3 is TGTGCCAGCAGCTTAGTACATACTGGCTACACCTTC. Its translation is CASSLVHTGYTF. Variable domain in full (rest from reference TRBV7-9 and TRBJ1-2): DTGVSQNPRHKITKRGQNVTFRCDPISEHNRLYWYRQTLGQGPEFLTYFQNEAQLEKSRLLSDRFSAERPKGSFSTLEIQRTEQGDSAMYLCASSLVHTGYTFGSGTRLTVV.

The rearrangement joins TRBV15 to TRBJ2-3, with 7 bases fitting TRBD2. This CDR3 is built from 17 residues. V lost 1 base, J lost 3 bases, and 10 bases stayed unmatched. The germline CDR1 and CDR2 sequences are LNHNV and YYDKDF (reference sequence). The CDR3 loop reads CATSRVPDPGGTDTQYF. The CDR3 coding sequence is TGTGCCACCAGCAGAGTCCCCGACCCGGGAGGAACAGATACGCAGTATTTT. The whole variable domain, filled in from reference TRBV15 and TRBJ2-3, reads DAMVIQNPRYQVTQFGKPVTLSCSQTLNHNVMYWYQQKSSQAPKLLFHYYDKDFNNEADTPDNFQSRRPNTSFCFLDIRSPGLGDTAMYLCATSRVPDPGGTDTQYFGPGTRLTVL.